One sample yielded the 26 T cell receptor beta chains listed below, sequenced in a study of Graves' ophthalmopathy and Graves' hyperthyroidism. From RNA, the CDR3 regions of TCR beta chains were amplified and sequenced. Second-round multiplex PCR came after first-round RT-PCR with HTBI primers. TCRdb re-called the multiplex PCR reads with MiXCR, one entry per CDR3 protein. The table records about 740,000 distinct CDR3 sequences, roughly 41% of them present only once. The sequencing sample was made of peripheral blood. These receptors were collected from an adult man with Graves' ophthalmopathy.

CDR3 amino acids: CASSQAGQGYYGYTF. DNA of the CDR3: TGTGCCAGCAGCCAAGCCGGACAGGGATACTATGGCTACACCTTC. The rearrangement joins TRBV25-1 to TRBJ1-2; 8 bases map to TRBD1. This CDR3 contains 15 residues. Unmatched junction bases numbered 9, after V lost 6 bases and J lost 3 bases. Germline V lookup: CDR1 MGHDK, CDR2 SYGVNS.

This clonotype occurred a few times. CDR3 nucleotide sequence: TGTGCCAGCAGCCTGCCGCGGGTCTCTGGAAACACCATATATTTT. This codes for CASSLPRVSGNTIYF. The V and J genes are TRBV7-9 and TRBJ1-3, with D uncertain. The CDR3 sequence is 15 residues long. V was trimmed by 5 bases and J by 0 bases, leaving 11 bases between them. The germline V gene has CDR1 SEHNR and CDR2 FQNEAQ (reference sequence).

The rearrangement uses TRBV2 and TRBJ2-7; TRBD2 is a possible D gene (6 bases). The V end lost 7 bases, the J end lost 3 bases, and 16 bases lay between the germline ends. The CDR3 totals 14 residues. Germline values: CDR1 SNHLY, CDR2 FYNNEI. The CDR3 loop is CASTEATRIYEQYF. For the CDR3, the DNA is TGTGCCAGCACGGAGGCGACTAGGATCTACGAGCAGTACTTC. Filled out from reference TRBV2 and TRBJ2-7, the complete variable domain reads EPEVTQTPSHQVTQMGQEVILRCVPISNHLYFYWYRQILGQKVEFLVSFYNNEISEKSEIFDDQFSVERPDGSNFTLKIRSTKLEDSAMYFCASTEATRIYEQYFGPGTRLTVT.

This clonotype has a count of ten or more. The chain couples TRBV7-8 to TRBJ2-5; no firm D call. The CDR3 extends over 12 amino acids. V was pared by 1 base and J by 8 bases, with 8 bases between. Germline lookup yields CDR1 SGHVS and CDR2 FQNEAQ. CDR3 in DNA: TGTGCCAGCAGCTTAGTTTTGTATACCCAGTACTTC. Translating gives CASSLVLYTQYF.

The CDR3, as DNA: TGTGCCAGCAGCGCCAGAGGGCCGGGGACAGATACGCAGTATTTT. This codes for CASSARGPGTDTQYF. The chain has TRBV7-9 and TRBJ2-3, with a possible D match to TRBD2 (5 bases). The CDR3 is 15 residues long. Germline CDR1 SEHNR, CDR2 FQNEAQ (reference sequence). V was trimmed by 5 bases and J by 3 bases, leaving 15 bases between them.

This clonotype occurred many times. The J gene is TRBJ2-2, the V gene TRBV29-1; the match to TRBD2 covers 8 bases. Unmatched junction bases numbered 3, after V lost 6 bases and J lost 3 bases. This CDR3 is built from 13 residues. Germline V lookup: CDR1 SQVTM, CDR2 ANQGSEA. The chain's CDR3 is CSVRLAHTGELFF. The CDR3 nucleotides read TGCAGCGTCCGACTAGCGCACACCGGGGAGCTGTTTTTT.

For this clonotype: At one boundary the junction diverges from the germline segment, which might be a read error. This chain joins TRBV10-3 and TRBJ1-6; 9 bases are shared with TRBD1. Germline CDR1 is ENHRY and CDR2 is SYGVKD. This CDR3 region has 14 residues. DNA of the CDR3: TGTGCCAGCAGTTACAGGGGGCAAGTTTCACCCCTCCACTTT. This translates into CASSYRGQVSPLHF.

V is TRBV2 and J is TRBJ2-7; no reliable D call. Germline lookup yields CDR1 SNHLY and CDR2 FYNNEI. Deletions cut 4 bases from V and 2 bases from J, with 18 bases between. This CDR3 has 16 amino acids. DNA for the CDR3: TGTGCCAGCAGTGGTGGTTATAGGGTACCGACCTACGAGCAGTACTTC. Amino acid sequence: CASSGGYRVPTYEQYF.

The J gene is TRBJ1-1, the V gene TRBV13; D might be TRBD1 (6 bases). Germline values: CDR1 PRHDT, CDR2 FYEKMQ (reference sequence). V was cut by 5 bases and J by 0 bases, with 13 bases left in between. The CDR3 spans 15 residues. CDR3 residues: CASSLSGHLNTEAFF. CDR3 sequence (DNA): TGTGCCAGCAGCCTATCGGGACACTTGAACACTGAAGCTTTCTTT.

Comments on this clonotype: As the CDR3 is not closed by the conserved phenylalanine or tryptophan, this likely results from a read error. The limits of the CDR3 on the DNA are not certain, so only TCRdb's listed CDR3 is given. The V gene is TRBV29-1, the J gene TRBJ2-6; TRBD1 reflects the table's D call only, with no check against the DNA. Germline assignment: CDR1 SQVTM and CDR2 ANQGSEA. Ends included, the CDR3 has 9 residues. CDR3: CSDTGTGSL.

This clonotype was seen repeatedly, ten times or more. This chain links TRBV29-1 with TRBJ2-7; D unresolved. This CDR3 contains 11 residues. V gave up 1 base and J gave up 1 base, with 2 bases separating them. Germline V CDR1 and CDR2: SQVTM, ANQGSEA. This CDR3 is CSVEGSYEQYF. DNA for the CDR3: TGCAGCGTTGAAGGATCCTACGAGCAGTACTTC.

The chain couples TRBV25-1 to TRBJ2-5; D gene unclear. Per the germline V gene, CDR1 is MGHDK and CDR2 is SYGVNS. CDR3 size: 14 residues. The V and J ends lost 10 bases and 0 bases respectively, with 15 bases between them. DNA for the CDR3: TGTGCCACCCAACCTCTGGGGTACCAAGAGACCCAGTACTTC. Protein product: CATQPLGYQETQYF.

This clonotype was seen repeatedly, ten times or more. The chain employs TRBV13 and TRBJ2-7; TRBD1 agrees at 10 bases. CDR3 length: 13 residues. Germline loops: CDR1 PRHDT, CDR2 FYEKMQ (reference sequence). Losses at the gene ends were 4 bases for V and 7 bases for J; bases not matched to a gene: 4. This chain's CDR3 is CASSSRDRGEQYF. The CDR3 DNA reads as TGTGCCAGCAGCTCCCGGGACAGGGGTGAGCAGTACTTC.

V and J are TRBV24-1 and TRBJ2-5, with D perhaps being TRBD1 or TRBD2 (5 bases each). Trimming stripped 8 bases from V and 5 bases from J, with 17 bases between. This CDR3 spans 14 amino acids. CDR1 and CDR2 (germline): KGHDR, SFDVKD. The CDR3 DNA is TGTGCCACCACGGACTGGGTAAAGGGGGAGACCCAGTACTTC. Translating it yields CATTDWVKGETQYF.

In this sample, this clonotype turned up once. The chain employs TRBV7-9 and TRBJ2-3, with 9 bases aligning to TRBD2. With 4 bases clipped from V and 5 bases from J, the junction kept 7 bases outside the gene matches. CDR1 is SEHNR and CDR2 is FQNEAQ in the germline V gene (reference sequence). CDR3 size: 15 residues. The CDR3 nucleotides read TGTGCCAGCAGCTCGAGACTAGCGGAGAGAGATACGCAGTATTTT. Its translation: CASSSRLAERDTQYF.

This clonotype was seen more than once but under ten times. The chain has TRBV7-9 and TRBJ2-7; D tentatively reads TRBD1 or TRBD2 (5 bases each). CDR1 is SEHNR, CDR2 FQNEAQ, per germline (reference sequence). The length of the CDR3 is 17 residues. Trimming removed 4 bases from V and 3 bases from J, with 22 bases in between. The CDR3 spells CASSSIPSGTASYEQYF. The CDR3 coding sequence is TGTGCCAGCAGCTCAATACCCTCAGGGACGGCGAGCTACGAGCAGTACTTC.

This clonotype was picked up many times. V is TRBV6-5 and J is TRBJ1-2; D is uncertain. The germline V gene encodes CDR1 MNHEY and CDR2 SVGAGI. This CDR3 comprises 12 residues. With 7 bases removed from V and 5 bases from J, the gap between germline ends came to 11 bases. DNA of the CDR3: TGTGCCAGCACTCGGCATGGTTATGGCTACACCTTC. Encoded protein: CASTRHGYGYTF.

The rearrangement links TRBV4-1 to TRBJ2-5; perhaps D is TRBD1 or TRBD2 (6 bases each). V lost 2 bases to trimming and J lost 0 bases, with 13 bases between them. CDR3 size: 16 residues. Germline CDR1 MGHRA, CDR2 YSYEKL. The CDR3 here is CASSQQGTADQETQYF. The CDR3 region has the DNA TGCGCCAGCAGCCAACAGGGGACTGCTGACCAAGAGACCCAGTACTTC.

This clonotype was detected ten times or more. V gene TRBV5-1 combines with J gene TRBJ1-2; D perhaps matches TRBD1 (5 bases). Per the germline V gene, CDR1 is SGHRS and CDR2 is YFSETQ. Between the trimmed V and J ends, which lost 1 base and 3 bases, there was a span of 7 bases. CDR3 length: 13 amino acids. CDR3 DNA: TGCGCCAGCAGCTTGCCGGGGGACTATGGCTACACCTTC. It translates to CASSLPGDYGYTF.

Ten or more counts support this clonotype. This sequence joins TRBV12-3 or TRBV12-4 and TRBJ2-7; no definite D call. V lost 5 bases to trimming and J lost 6 bases, with 8 bases between them. The CDR3 sequence is 11 residues long. In nucleotides, the CDR3 is TGTGCCAGCAGTCTGATGGCCGAGCAGTACTTC. This gives the protein CASSLMAEQYF.

There are many counts of this clonotype. The V and J genes are TRBV7-3 and TRBJ1-1; D perhaps matches TRBD1 (5 bases). Per the germline V gene, CDR1 is SGHTA and CDR2 is FQGTGA. The V end lost 9 bases, the J end lost 5 bases, and 16 bases lay between the germline ends. CDR3 length: 13 amino acids. This chain's CDR3 is CASRQGRETEAFF. The CDR3 coding sequence is TGTGCCAGTAGGCAGGGAAGGGAGACTGAAGCTTTCTTT.

Remarks on this clonotype: Germline is not matched at one junction end, which may reflect a read error. The rearrangement joins TRBV20-1 to TRBJ2-5; 8 nucleotides line up with TRBD2. CDR3 size: 10 residues. Germline V gene lookup returns CDR1 DFQATT and CDR2 SNEGSKA (reference sequence). The CDR3 DNA reads as TGCTGTGCTGCAAGCGGGAGCCAGTACTTC. This translates into CCAASGSQYF.

This sequence joins TRBV10-3 and TRBJ2-5; 8 nucleotides match TRBD1. V lost 10 bases to trimming and J lost 4 bases; unmatched junction nucleotides: 14. The CDR3 sequence is 15 residues long. Germline V gives CDR1 ENHRY, CDR2 SYGVKD. CDR3 in amino acids: CASSPGRGRAETQYF. The CDR3 DNA reads TGTGCCAGCAGCCCAGGCAGGGGGCGTGCAGAGACCCAGTACTTC.

This clonotype was observed at least ten times. The chain links TRBV7-2 to TRBJ1-5; no clear D. The ends were cut back, 4 bases at V and 7 bases at J, with 11 bases in the middle. Germline V lookup: CDR1 SGHTA, CDR2 FQGNSA. CDR3 size: 13 residues. CDR3 region: CASSSNLGQPQHF. The DNA for the CDR3 is TGTGCCAGCAGCTCAAATCTAGGGCAGCCCCAGCATTTT.

As to this clonotype: Possible read error: a much larger clone is one base away. The chain couples TRBV10-3 to TRBJ2-7; D gene unclear. Per germline, CDR1 ENHRY and CDR2 SYGVKD. The CDR3 consists of 9 residues. CDR3 residues: CADDYEQYF. The CDR3 DNA reads TGTGCTGATGATTACGAGCAGTACTTC.

As for this clonotype: One junction end does not reproduce the germline sequence, and a read error may be involved. CDR3 loop: CASSLSGGSQETQYF. The CDR3 coding sequence is TGCGCCAGCAGCTTATCTGGGGGCTCGCAAGAGACCCAGTACTTC. The rearrangement joins TRBV7-9 to TRBJ2-5, with D possibly matching TRBD1 (6 bases). Germline CDR1 reads SEHNR; CDR2 reads FQNEAQ (reference sequence). This CDR3 comprises 15 residues.